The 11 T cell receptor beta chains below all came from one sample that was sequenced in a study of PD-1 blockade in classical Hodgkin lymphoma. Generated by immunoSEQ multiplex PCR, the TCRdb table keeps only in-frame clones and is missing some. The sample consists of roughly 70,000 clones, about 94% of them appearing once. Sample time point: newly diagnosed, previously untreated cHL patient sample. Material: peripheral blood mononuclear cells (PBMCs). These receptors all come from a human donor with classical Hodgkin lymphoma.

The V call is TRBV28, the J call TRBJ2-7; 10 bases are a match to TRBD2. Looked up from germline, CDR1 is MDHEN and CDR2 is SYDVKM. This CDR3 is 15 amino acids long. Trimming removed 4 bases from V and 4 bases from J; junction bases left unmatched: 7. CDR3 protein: CASSSPGGLAYEQYF. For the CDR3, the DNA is TGTGCCAGCAGTTCCCCGGGGGGACTAGCGTACGAGCAGTACTTC.

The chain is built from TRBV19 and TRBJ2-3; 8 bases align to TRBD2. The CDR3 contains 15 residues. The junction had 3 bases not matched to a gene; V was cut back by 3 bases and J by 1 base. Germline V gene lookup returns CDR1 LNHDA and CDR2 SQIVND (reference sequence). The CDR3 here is CASSIPGGGTDTQYF. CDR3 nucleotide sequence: TGTGCCAGTAGTATCCCGGGAGGGGGCACAGATACGCAGTATTTT. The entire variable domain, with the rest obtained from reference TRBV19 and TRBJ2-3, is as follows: DGGITQSPKYLFRKEGQNVTLSCEQNLNHDAMYWYRQDPGQGLRLIYYSQIVNDFQKGDIAEGYSVSREKKESFPLTVTSAQKNPTAFYLCASSIPGGGTDTQYFGPGTRLTVL.

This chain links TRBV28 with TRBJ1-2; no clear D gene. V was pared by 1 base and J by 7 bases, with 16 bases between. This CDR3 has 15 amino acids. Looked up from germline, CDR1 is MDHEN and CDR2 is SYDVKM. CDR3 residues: CASSLYSGSWGGYTF. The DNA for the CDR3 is TGTGCCAGCAGTTTATATTCGGGGTCGTGGGGTGGCTACACCTTC.

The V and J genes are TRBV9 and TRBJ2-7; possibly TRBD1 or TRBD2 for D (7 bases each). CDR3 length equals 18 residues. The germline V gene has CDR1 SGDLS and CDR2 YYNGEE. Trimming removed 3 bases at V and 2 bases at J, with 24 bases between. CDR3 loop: CASSASPSGRGRAYEQYF. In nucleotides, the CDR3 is TGTGCCAGCAGCGCTTCCCCAAGTGGGAGGGGGCGCGCCTACGAGCAGTACTTC.

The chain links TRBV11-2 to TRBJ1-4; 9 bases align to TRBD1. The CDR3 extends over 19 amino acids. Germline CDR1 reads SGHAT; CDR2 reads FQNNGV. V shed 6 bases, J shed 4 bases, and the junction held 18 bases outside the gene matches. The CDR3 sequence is CASSQGGIYRGRVNEKLFF. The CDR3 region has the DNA TGTGCCAGCAGTCAAGGCGGGATTTACAGGGGGCGCGTTAATGAAAAACTGTTTTTT.

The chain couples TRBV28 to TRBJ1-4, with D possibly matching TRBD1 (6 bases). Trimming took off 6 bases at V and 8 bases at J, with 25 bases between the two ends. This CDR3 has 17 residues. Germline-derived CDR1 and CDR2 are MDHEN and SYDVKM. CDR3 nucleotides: TGTGCCAGCAGCCTCACCCGCGGACAGTTCCAAAGAGAAAAACTGTTTTTT. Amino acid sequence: CASSLTRGQFQREKLFF.

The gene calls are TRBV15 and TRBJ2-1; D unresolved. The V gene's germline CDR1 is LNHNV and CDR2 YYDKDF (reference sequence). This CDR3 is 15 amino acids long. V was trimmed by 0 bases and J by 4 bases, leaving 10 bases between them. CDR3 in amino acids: CATSRDTQYYNEQFF. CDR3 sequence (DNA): TGTGCCACCAGCAGAGACACACAGTATTACAATGAGCAGTTCTTC.

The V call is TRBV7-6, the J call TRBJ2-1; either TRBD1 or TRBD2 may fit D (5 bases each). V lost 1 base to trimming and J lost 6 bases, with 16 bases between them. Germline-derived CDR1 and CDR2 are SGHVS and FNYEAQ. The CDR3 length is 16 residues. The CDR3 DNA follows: TGTGCCAGCAGCTTAGTAGGAGCCAGGGCGGGCAATGAGCAGTTCTTC. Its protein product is CASSLVGARAGNEQFF.

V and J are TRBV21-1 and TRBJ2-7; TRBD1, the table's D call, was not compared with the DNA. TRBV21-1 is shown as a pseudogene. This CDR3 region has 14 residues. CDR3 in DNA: TGTGCCAGCAGCAAAGAGGGGTTCTCCTACGAGCAGTACTTC. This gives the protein CASSKEGFSYEQYF.

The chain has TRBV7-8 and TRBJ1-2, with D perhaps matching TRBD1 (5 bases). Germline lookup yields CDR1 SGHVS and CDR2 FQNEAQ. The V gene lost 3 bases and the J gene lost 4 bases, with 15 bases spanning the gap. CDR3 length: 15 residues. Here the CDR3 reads CASSFTGVGGYGYTF. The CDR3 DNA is TGTGCCAGCAGCTTTACAGGTGTCGGTGGCTATGGCTACACCTTC.

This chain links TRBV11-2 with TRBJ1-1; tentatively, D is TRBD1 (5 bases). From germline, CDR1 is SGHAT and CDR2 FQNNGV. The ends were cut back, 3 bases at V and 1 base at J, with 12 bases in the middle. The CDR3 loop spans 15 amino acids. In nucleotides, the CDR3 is TGTGCCAGCAGCTTGTGGGGCCCGAGGAACACTGAAGCTTTCTTT. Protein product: CASSLWGPRNTEAFF.